Below, 5 T cell receptor beta chains from the same sample are listed, as sequenced in a study of OX40 agonist ivuxolimab in advanced cancers. Clones were sequenced by immunoSEQ multiplex PCR, and TCRdb holds only the in-frame ones, with some missing. Among 74,000 or so clones listed, approximately 92% were seen once. This specimen was CD4+ or CD8+ T cells sorted from blood, taken in a trial of the OX40 agonist ivuxolimab. The receptor source for this set is an adult with an advanced solid tumor such as melanoma, head and neck, liver or kidney cancer.

The chain joins TRBV5-1 to TRBJ2-5, with TRBD2 as a possible D gene (5 bases). The CDR3 is made up of 15 amino acids. The V end was cut by 6 bases, the J end by 5 bases, with 20 bases between. Germline-derived CDR1 and CDR2 are SGHRS and YFSETQ. CDR3 protein: CASNIGEAEVETQYF. CDR3 nucleotide sequence: TGCGCCAGCAACATAGGAGAGGCGGAGGTGGAGACCCAGTACTTC. Full variable domain (outside the CDR3, taken from reference TRBV5-1 and TRBJ2-5): KAGVTQTPRYLIKTRGQQVTLSCSPISGHRSVSWYQQTPGQGLQFLFEYFSETQRNKGNFPGRFSGRQFSNSRSEMNVSTLELGDSALYLCASNIGEAEVETQYFGPGTRLLVL.

The J gene is TRBJ1-6, the V gene TRBV18; D call uncertain. The germline V gene has CDR1 KGHSH and CDR2 LQKENI. Trimming took 2 bases from V and 9 from J, leaving 14 bases between them. CDR3 length: 15 amino acids. The CDR3 DNA sequence: TGTGCCAGCTCACCAGAGCAGGCGGTCGGTTCACCCCTCCACTTT. It specifies CASSPEQAVGSPLHF.

V gene TRBV7-2 combines with J gene TRBJ2-7, with 12 positions matching TRBD1. Germline CDR1 SGHTA, CDR2 FQGNSA. The trim removed 4 bases at V and 5 bases at J, leaving 6 bases unmatched. The CDR3 consists of 15 residues. CDR3 loop: CASSYGTGGFNEQYF. The CDR3 DNA follows: TGTGCCAGCAGCTATGGGACAGGGGGCTTCAACGAGCAGTACTTC.

The V gene is TRBV9, the J gene TRBJ2-2; 10 bases fit TRBD2. From germline, CDR1 is SGDLS and CDR2 YYNGEE. Germline trimming cut 0 bases from V and 3 bases from J; bases unmatched to any gene: 8. CDR3 length equals 18 residues. CDR3 sequence: CASSVEEQREGDTGELFF. As DNA, the CDR3 is TGTGCCAGCAGCGTAGAGGAACAGCGGGAGGGCGACACCGGGGAGCTGTTTTTT.

The gene calls are TRBV6-5 and TRBJ1-5; no clear D. Germline CDR1 is MNHEY and CDR2 is SVGAGI. The CDR3 spans 13 residues. The V end lost 8 bases, the J end lost 0 bases, and 8 bases lay between the germline ends. CDR3 region: CASSWNSNQPQHF. CDR3 coding DNA: TGTGCCAGCTCCTGGAATAGCAATCAGCCCCAGCATTTT.